The entry below describes one TCR beta chain. The V segment lost 4 bases and the J segment 9 bases; nucleotides outside the gene matches: 9. Per germline, CDR1 LGHNA and CDR2 YNFKEQ. This CDR3 is built from 15 residues. These data are taken from a study of T cell responses to AZD1222 COVID-19 vaccine. Libraries were prepared by immunoSEQ multiplex PCR; TCRdb keeps only in-frame clonotypes and omits some of them. The sample records 140,000 to 150,000 clones, roughly 85% being singletons. The rearrangement links TRBV4-2 to TRBJ2-5; 12 nucleotides match TRBD2. This material consisted of peripheral blood, taken on day 0 of AZD1222 vaccination. This receptor was taken from an adult in good health. The chain's CDR3 is CASSPLAGGSGAQYF. CDR3 sequence (DNA): TGTGCCAGCAGCCCTCTAGCGGGAGGGTCCGGGGCCCAGTACTTC.